The present entry profiles one T cell receptor (beta chain) with its context. Its matching antigen is unknown. The CDR3 end is not reached by the read, which stops 3 residues before it; the germline J gene fills it in. V was trimmed by 0 bases and J by 4 bases, leaving 5 bases between them. The CDR3 consists of 14 residues. Per the germline V gene, CDR1 is SGHRS and CDR2 is YFSETQ. The sample comes from a study of T cell clonality in common variable immunodeficiency. Method: immunoSEQ multiplex PCR; TCRdb's copy keeps in-frame clones and lacks some. This sample comprises 60,000 to 75,000 clones, none seen once only. Whole-study findings and limits: Compared with controls, CVID subjects had fewer shared TCRbeta clones. Authors noted CVID clonality's cause needs subpopulation repertoire sequencing. CVID subjects showed higher TCRbeta clonality than healthy controls.

The sequence came from a person aged 18 to 75 in good health. Sample: peripheral blood mononuclear cells. The chain employs TRBV5-1 and TRBJ1-6, with TRBD1 as a possible D gene (5 bases). Incomplete CDR3 DNA: TGCGCCAGCAGCTTGGGACAGTATAATTCACCC. Encoded protein: CASSLGQYNSP. The whole CDR3 protein reads CASSLGQYNSPLHF. Based on the CDR3 plus reference TRBV5-1 and TRBJ1-6, the full variable domain is KAGVTQTPRYLIKTRGQQVTLSCSPISGHRSVSWYQQTPGQGLQFLFEYFSETQRNKGNFPGRFSGRQFSNSRSEMNVSTLELGDSALYLCASSLGQYNSPLHFGNGTRLTVT.